The 2 T cell receptor beta chains below were found in one sample sequenced in a study of blood T cell repertoires in COVID-19. TCRdb's table, derived via immunoSEQ multiplex PCR, lists solely in-frame clones and lacks some. The data contain 110,000 or so clones, 65% to 85% of them singletons. Sequenced sample: peripheral blood. Receptor source: a man aged 50-60 years with acute or convalescent COVID-19.

The J gene is TRBJ1-2, the V gene TRBV28; no clear D gene. Per the germline V gene, CDR1 is MDHEN and CDR2 is SYDVKM. V was clipped by 10 bases and J by 8 bases, with 14 bases between them. This CDR3 spans 11 amino acids. CDR3 nucleotides: TGTGCCACCTCCCCCCCGGTGGGCTACACCTTC. As protein: CATSPPVGYTF.

This chain joins TRBV18 and TRBJ1-1; 7 nucleotides align to TRBD1. Unmatched junction bases numbered 4, after V lost 3 bases and J lost 0 bases. The CDR3 spans 15 residues. The germline V gene encodes CDR1 KGHSH and CDR2 LQKENI. CDR3: CASSPSTGLNTEAFF. The CDR3 bases are TGTGCCAGCTCACCGTCGACAGGGTTGAACACTGAAGCTTTCTTT.